This TCR beta chain was observed in a study of T cells after yellow fever vaccination. Study at large: SMART-Seq v4 Ultra Low Input handled preparation of low-cell-number fractions.

The CDR3 is 15 amino acids. The V and J ends lost 0 bases and 6 bases respectively, with 14 bases between them. CDR1 SGHDN and CDR2 FVKESK come from the germline V gene. In TCRdb, the 5' RACE reads were re-called with MiXCR into one record per CDR3 protein. The table includes about 350,000 distinct CDR3 sequences, around 8.1% detected once. Sequenced material: PBMCs, taken roughly seven weeks after the first yellow fever vaccination. V gene TRBV14 combines with J gene TRBJ1-1; unclear D gene. The clonotype originates from a man aged 18 to 29 who received the YFV17D yellow fever vaccine. The CDR3: CASSQDDGWEAEAFF. The CDR3 region has the DNA TGTGCCAGCAGCCAAGATGACGGGTGGGAAGCTGAAGCTTTCTTT.